Presented here are 11 T cell receptor beta chains from one specimen sequenced in a study of identical twins. TCRdb processed the 5' RACE reads anew with MiXCR; each CDR3 protein has one entry. In the table there are more than 250,000 distinct CDR3 sequences, about 8.1% of which are singletons. This sample was also put to use in a study of yellow fever vaccine responses in identical twins.

The material sequenced was memory (CD45RO+) T cells sorted from blood. The receptors were sampled from a young woman in good health.

V is TRBV27 and J is TRBJ2-1; 10 bases line up with TRBD2. There are 16 residues in the CDR3. The V and J ends lost 4 bases and 5 bases, in that order; junction bases with no gene match: 8. CDR1 is MNHEY, CDR2 SMNVEV, per germline (reference sequence). CDR3 DNA sequence: TGTGCCAGCAGTTCTAAGGTAACTAGCGGGAACAATGAGCAGTTCTTC. Residues: CASSSKVTSGNNEQFF.

This clonotype was seen at least ten times. The chain carries TRBV29-1 and TRBJ2-2; maybe TRBD2 (5 bases). The CDR3 loop spans 14 amino acids. Trimming left V 4 bases short and J 2 bases short, with 11 bases between. Germline assignment: CDR1 SQVTM and CDR2 ANQGSEA. The CDR3 nucleotides read TGCAGCGTTGGTTCTCGGGGAAACACCGGGGAGCTGTTTTTT. This codes for CSVGSRGNTGELFF.

This clonotype appeared many times. V gene TRBV25-1 combines with J gene TRBJ2-1; 7 bases line up with TRBD2. Germline assignment: CDR1 MGHDK and CDR2 SYGVNS. The CDR3 spans 14 residues. The V segment lost 2 bases and the J segment 5 bases; nucleotides outside the gene matches: 3. CDR3 DNA sequence: TGTGCCAGCAGTGAACTAGCGGAGAACAATGAGCAGTTCTTC. Its protein product is CASSELAENNEQFF.

This clonotype has more than one count but fewer than ten. The gene calls are TRBV20-1 and TRBJ2-5; perhaps TRBD2 as D (6 bases). Trimming took off 4 bases at V and 4 bases at J, with 19 bases between the two ends. The CDR3 has 15 residues. Germline CDR1 and CDR2: DFQATT and SNEGSKA (reference sequence). In DNA form, the CDR3 reads TGCAGTGCTATCCCGGGGAGGCAGGGAGGAGAGACCCAGTACTTC. It specifies CSAIPGRQGGETQYF.

The genes are TRBV14 and TRBJ2-1, with D unresolved. Germline loops: CDR1 SGHDN, CDR2 FVKESK. This CDR3 contains 15 residues. Between the trimmed V and J ends, which lost 0 bases and 6 bases, there was a span of 12 bases. CDR3 coding DNA: TGTGCCAGCAGCCAAGATTTCTGGGTTAGCAATGAGCAGTTCTTC. Its protein is CASSQDFWVSNEQFF.

V gene TRBV27 combines with J gene TRBJ2-1, with 13 bases identical to TRBD2. Unmatched junction bases numbered 2, after V lost 4 bases and J lost 5 bases. This CDR3 is 15 amino acids long. From germline, CDR1 is MNHEY and CDR2 SMNVEV (reference sequence). The CDR3 reads CASSSTSGRNNEQFF. The CDR3 bases are TGTGCCAGCAGTTCGACTAGCGGGAGGAACAATGAGCAGTTCTTC.

This clonotype was seen more than once but under ten times. The rearrangement joins TRBV11-2 to TRBJ2-7, with TRBD1 as a possible D gene (6 bases). The CDR3 extends over 15 amino acids. Per germline, CDR1 SGHAT and CDR2 FQNNGV. Trimming shortened V by 0 bases and J by 7 bases, and 16 bases separated the two germline ends. The CDR3 here is CASSLDWGLGGEQYF. CDR3 DNA: TGTGCCAGCAGCTTAGATTGGGGCCTAGGGGGTGAGCAGTACTTC.

The table lists this clonotype with many counts. The chain recombines TRBV7-9 with TRBJ1-6, with D possibly TRBD1 on 5 matching bases. Trimming left V 5 bases short and J 4 bases short, with 6 bases between. From germline, CDR1 is SEHNR and CDR2 FQNEAQ (reference sequence). The CDR3 spans 13 residues. The CDR3 loop is CASSPGYNSPLHF. CDR3 coding DNA: TGTGCCAGCAGCCCAGGGTATAATTCACCCCTCCACTTT.

This clonotype was found many times. The chain employs TRBV4-1 and TRBJ1-1; no clear D. Germline V CDR1 and CDR2: MGHRA, YSYEKL. The CDR3 is 13 amino acids. V lost 1 base, J lost 4 bases, and 7 bases lay in between. CDR3 region: CASSQGMFTEAFF. The CDR3 DNA reads as TGCGCCAGCAGCCAAGGTATGTTCACTGAAGCTTTCTTT.

In its sample, this clonotype was seen many times. The chain is built from TRBV4-1 and TRBJ2-4, with 7 bases fitting TRBD2. The junction had 10 bases not matched to a gene; V was cut back by 2 bases and J by 0 bases. The CDR3 runs to 18 residues. Germline V CDR1 and CDR2: MGHRA, YSYEKL. The CDR3 loop is CASSQSARGTIAKNIQYF. The CDR3 nucleotides read TGCGCCAGCAGCCAATCGGCGCGGGGGACGATAGCCAAAAACATTCAGTACTTC.

This sequence joins TRBV11-2 and TRBJ2-7; D tentatively fits TRBD1 or TRBD2 (7 bases each). V lost 2 bases to trimming and J lost 3 bases, with 23 bases between them. From germline, CDR1 is SGHAT and CDR2 FQNNGV. The CDR3 spans 18 residues. The CDR3 sequence: CASSLPRGGGVPNYEQYF. The CDR3 DNA follows: TGTGCCAGCAGCTTACCCCGGGGAGGGGGCGTCCCAAACTACGAGCAGTACTTC.